Following are 18 T cell receptor beta chains from one sample sequenced in a study of CD8 T cells in Susac syndrome. Random hexamers were used to reverse transcribe an amount of roughly 0.5 to 1 ug RNA. TCRdb called the immunoSEQ multiplex PCR reads again in MiXCR, with one record for every CDR3 protein. Among 75,000 to 80,000 distinct CDR3 sequences listed, roughly 94% were seen once. The specimen was CD8+ T cells from PBMCs. Every receptor here comes from a human donor with Susac syndrome.

The chain has TRBV9 and TRBJ2-7; the match to TRBD1 covers 9 bases. V dropped 3 bases and J dropped 5; count of bases not matched to a gene: 6. This CDR3 contains 14 residues. Germline V CDR1 and CDR2: SGDLS, YYNGEE. The CDR3 nucleotides are TGTGCCAGCAGCGGCGGGACAGGGCAGGACGAGCAGTACTTC. Amino acid sequence: CASSGGTGQDEQYF.

The chain joins TRBV30 to TRBJ2-6; 7 bases fit TRBD2. The V gene's germline CDR1 is GTSNPN and CDR2 SVGIG (reference sequence). The CDR3 loop spans 17 amino acids. The V segment lost 1 base and the J segment 0 bases; nucleotides outside the gene matches: 6. CDR3: CAWSGGTKNSGANVLTF. The CDR3 DNA follows: TGTGCCTGGAGTGGGGGGACTAAGAACTCTGGGGCCAACGTCCTGACTTTC.

This chain links TRBV20-1 with TRBJ1-4; D perhaps matches TRBD1 (5 bases). The CDR3 extends over 15 amino acids. Trimming shortened V by 5 bases and J by 8 bases, and 21 bases separated the two germline ends. Germline V gene lookup returns CDR1 DFQATT and CDR2 SNEGSKA (reference sequence). CDR3 bases: TGCAGTGCTCGGGATAAAGGGGATGAGAGAGAAAAACTGTTTTTT. It yields the protein CSARDKGDEREKLFF.

The CDR3 DNA reads as TGCAGTGCTGATTTGGTGGAGCAGTTCTTC. Translated: CSADLVEQFF. This chain connects TRBV20-1 to TRBJ2-1; no definite D call. The germline V gene has CDR1 DFQATT and CDR2 SNEGSKA (reference sequence). The CDR3 totals 10 residues. Trimming shortened V by 5 bases and J by 10 bases, and 9 bases separated the two germline ends.

The chain recombines TRBV6-4 with TRBJ2-2; D unclear. Germline-derived CDR1 and CDR2 are MRHNA and SNTAGT. The CDR3 runs 13 residues. Trimming removed 5 bases from V and 3 bases from J, with 7 bases in between. CDR3: CASSPRDTGELFF. In DNA, the CDR3 is TGTGCCAGCAGTCCACGGGACACCGGGGAGCTGTTTTTT.

In this sample, this clonotype turned up once. The rearrangement links TRBV20-1 to TRBJ1-1; D is unresolved. The ends were cut back, 1 base at V and 4 bases at J, with 10 bases in the middle. Germline assignment: CDR1 DFQATT and CDR2 SNEGSKA (reference sequence). The CDR3 is made up of 13 amino acids. CDR3 loop: CSARAATGTEAFF. The CDR3 DNA reads as TGCAGTGCTAGAGCAGCGACGGGCACTGAAGCTTTCTTT.

This clonotype was detected only once. The rearrangement links TRBV20-1 to TRBJ2-7, with 9 bases that match TRBD2. Per germline, CDR1 DFQATT and CDR2 SNEGSKA (reference sequence). The CDR3 spans 14 residues. V shed 6 bases and J 5 bases; nucleotides not matched to a gene: 11. CDR3 residues: CSASPLAGFNEQYF. For the CDR3, the DNA is TGCAGTGCGAGCCCTCTAGCGGGGTTTAACGAGCAGTACTTC.

The gene calls are TRBV20-1 and TRBJ1-5, with no clear D. The germline CDR1 and CDR2 sequences are DFQATT and SNEGSKA (reference sequence). This CDR3 has 14 residues. V was shortened by 5 bases and J by 3 bases, with 14 bases between the two germline ends. The CDR3, as DNA: TGCAGTGCTCTCGGACGGGATGACAATCAGCCCCAGCATTTT. This codes for CSALGRDDNQPQHF.

This chain joins TRBV29-1 and TRBJ2-7, with 7 bases identical to TRBD1. Germline lookup yields CDR1 SQVTM and CDR2 ANQGSEA. The CDR3 length is 14 residues. Losses at the gene ends were 3 bases for V and 1 base for J; bases not matched to a gene: 6. The CDR3 here is CSVERTGQSYEQYF. The CDR3 bases are TGCAGCGTTGAGAGGACAGGTCAGTCCTACGAGCAGTACTTC.

The chain has TRBV27 and TRBJ2-1; D gene uncertain. This CDR3 has 12 residues. V gave up 9 bases and J gave up 3 bases, with 9 bases separating them. Per germline, CDR1 MNHEY and CDR2 SMNVEV (reference sequence). CDR3 protein: CASRLGYNEQFF. The CDR3 nucleotides are TGTGCCAGTCGACTGGGCTACAATGAGCAGTTCTTC.

This rearrangement joins TRBV5-6 to TRBJ2-1; tentative D call: TRBD2 (6 bases). There are 19 residues in the CDR3. Trimming took 3 bases from V and 3 from J, leaving 25 bases between them. Germline CDR1 is SGHDT and CDR2 is YYEEEE. CDR3 nucleotide sequence: TGTGCCAGCAGCTCTGGTCCCCGCTCCAGGGACTCCTACTACAATGAGCAGTTCTTC. Translating gives CASSSGPRSRDSYYNEQFF.

This chain joins TRBV5-1 and TRBJ2-5, with TRBD2 matching over 14 bases. Looked up from germline, CDR1 is SGHRS and CDR2 is YFSETQ. The V and J ends lost 3 bases and 4 bases, in that order; junction bases with no gene match: 5. The length of the CDR3 is 16 residues. The CDR3 DNA is TGCGCCAGCAGCTCGGGACTAGCGGGGGAGAGAGAGACCCAGTACTTC. As protein: CASSSGLAGERETQYF.

The chain couples TRBV24-1 to TRBJ2-1; a weak D match, TRBD1 (6 bases). The CDR3 contains 13 residues. V shed 8 bases and J shed 5 bases, with 12 bases lying between them. Germline V lookup: CDR1 KGHDR, CDR2 SFDVKD. The CDR3 coding sequence is TGTGCCACCACCACGGCAGGGGACAATGAGCAGTTCTTC. Protein product: CATTTAGDNEQFF.

The V and J genes are TRBV7-8 and TRBJ2-5; D might be TRBD2 (5 bases). V was cut by 6 bases and J by 0 bases, with 14 bases left in between. Germline V CDR1 and CDR2: SGHVS, FQNEAQ. The CDR3 is made up of 15 amino acids. CDR3 DNA: TGTGCCAGCAGGTCCGCCCGCGGGTACCAAGAGACCCAGTACTTC. Encoded protein: CASRSARGYQETQYF. Drawing the rest from reference TRBV7-8 and TRBJ2-5, the complete variable domain is GAGVSQSPRYKVAKRGQDVALRCDPISGHVSLFWYQQALGQGPEFLTYFQNEAQLDKSGLPSDRFFAERPEGSVSTLKIQRTQQEDSAVYLCASRSARGYQETQYFGPGTRLLVL.

The chain combines TRBV7-9 with TRBJ1-1; weak D call: TRBD1 (6 bases). Germline CDR1 reads SEHNR; CDR2 reads FQNEAQ (reference sequence). The V and J ends lost 1 base and 6 bases respectively, with 9 bases between them. This CDR3 is 13 amino acids long. The CDR3 here is CASSLVSGAEAFF. The CDR3 nucleotides read TGTGCCAGCAGCTTAGTATCAGGGGCTGAAGCTTTCTTT.

The chain uses TRBV7-9 and TRBJ2-1; 12 bases align to TRBD2. The V segment lost 8 bases and the J segment 0 bases; nucleotides outside the gene matches: 2. The V gene's germline CDR1 is SEHNR and CDR2 FQNEAQ (reference sequence). This CDR3 region has 15 residues. CDR3 residues: CASWTSGASYNEQFF. In DNA, the CDR3 is TGTGCCAGCTGGACTAGCGGGGCCTCCTACAATGAGCAGTTCTTC.

The chain carries TRBV6-2 or TRBV6-3 and TRBJ2-1, with D unclear. Germline CDR1 and CDR2: MNHEY and SVGEGT. V lost 2 bases and J lost 4, with 6 bases in between. The CDR3 runs to 13 residues. In nucleotides, the CDR3 is TGTGCCAGCAGTTACATGGTGTACAATGAGCAGTTCTTC. It translates to CASSYMVYNEQFF.

This chain joins TRBV7-6 and TRBJ1-4; D is uncertain. Germline V lookup: CDR1 SGHVS, CDR2 FNYEAQ. V lost 5 bases, J lost 8 bases, and 9 bases lay in between. This CDR3 has 12 residues. The CDR3 region has the DNA TGTGCCAGCAGCGCAGTACGAGAAAAACTGTTTTTT. Translation gives CASSAVREKLFF.